A selection of T cell receptor beta chains follows, all from one sample in a study of beta chain features in type 1 diabetes. Clones were read by immunoSEQ multiplex PCR, and TCRdb kept only the in-frame ones, dropping some. The sample includes hundreds of thousands of clones, more than 13% of them seen just once. The sequencing input was naive CD4+ T cells from blood. The receptor source for this set is a man aged 18-30 years with type 1 diabetes. The CDR3 runs from the conserved cysteine through the conserved F or W. The order of the fields is J gene, D gene, V gene, CDR3 protein. D genes are given only for firm matches.

TRBJ1-1	TRBD1	TRBV9	CASSVQGANTEAFF
TRBJ2-3	-	TRBV9	CASSLISGERADTQYF
TRBJ2-7	TRBD2	TRBV7-9	CASSLELAGPLEQYF
TRBJ2-7	-	TRBV19	CASTGILPGTYEQYF
TRBJ2-2	-	TRBV6-5	CASSYRRQNTGELFF
TRBJ1-1	-	TRBV30	CAFLRAGNTEAFF
TRBJ2-5	TRBD2	TRBV27	CASSFTSGFVLETQYF
TRBJ2-1	-	TRBV30	CAWSAVPRENEQFF
TRBJ2-5	-	TRBV18	CASSPPGEETQYF
TRBJ2-7	TRBD2	TRBV30	CAWSSPSGGPYEQYF
TRBJ2-6	-	TRBV30	CAWSVGVSGANVLTF
TRBJ1-5	TRBD1	TRBV2	CASSTQGQGNQPQHF